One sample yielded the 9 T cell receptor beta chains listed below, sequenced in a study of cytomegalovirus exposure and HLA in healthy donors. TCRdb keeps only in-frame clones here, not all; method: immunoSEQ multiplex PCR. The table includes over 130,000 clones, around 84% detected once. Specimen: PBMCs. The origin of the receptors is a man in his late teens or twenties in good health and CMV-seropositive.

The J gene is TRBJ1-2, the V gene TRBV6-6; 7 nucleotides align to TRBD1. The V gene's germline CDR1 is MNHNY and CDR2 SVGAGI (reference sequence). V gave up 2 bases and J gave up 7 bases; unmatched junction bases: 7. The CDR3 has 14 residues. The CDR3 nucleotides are TGTGCCAGCAGTTACACCGACAGGGTTCTTGGCTACACCTTC. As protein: CASSYTDRVLGYTF.

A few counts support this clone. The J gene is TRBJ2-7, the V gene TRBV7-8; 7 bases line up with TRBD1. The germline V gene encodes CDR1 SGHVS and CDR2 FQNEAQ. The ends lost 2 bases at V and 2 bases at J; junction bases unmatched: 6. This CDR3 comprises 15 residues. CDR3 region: CASSLSPRGTYEQYF. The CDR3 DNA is TGTGCCAGCAGCTTATCTCCCAGGGGGACCTACGAGCAGTACTTC.

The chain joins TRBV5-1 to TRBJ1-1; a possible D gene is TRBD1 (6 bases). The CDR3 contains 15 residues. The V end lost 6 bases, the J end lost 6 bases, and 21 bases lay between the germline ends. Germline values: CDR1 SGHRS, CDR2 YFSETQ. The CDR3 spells CASTRGGSVTAEAFF. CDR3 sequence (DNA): TGCGCCAGCACGAGAGGGGGAAGTGTTACCGCTGAAGCTTTCTTT. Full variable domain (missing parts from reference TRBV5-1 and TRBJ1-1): KAGVTQTPRYLIKTRGQQVTLSCSPISGHRSVSWYQQTPGQGLQFLFEYFSETQRNKGNFPGRFSGRQFSNSRSEMNVSTLELGDSALYLCASTRGGSVTAEAFFGQGTRLTVV.

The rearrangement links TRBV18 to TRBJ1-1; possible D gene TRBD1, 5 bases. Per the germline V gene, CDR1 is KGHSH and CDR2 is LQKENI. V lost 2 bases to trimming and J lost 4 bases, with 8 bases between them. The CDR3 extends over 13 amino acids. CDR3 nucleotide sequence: TGTGCCAGCTCACCAGGGGCTGGCACTGAAGCTTTCTTT. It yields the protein CASSPGAGTEAFF.

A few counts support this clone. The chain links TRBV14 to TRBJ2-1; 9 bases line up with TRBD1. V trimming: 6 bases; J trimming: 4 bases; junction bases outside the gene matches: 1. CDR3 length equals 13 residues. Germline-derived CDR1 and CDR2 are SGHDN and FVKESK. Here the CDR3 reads CASRGTGYNEQFF. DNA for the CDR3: TGTGCCAGCAGGGGGACAGGGTACAATGAGCAGTTCTTC.

The chain's CDR3 is CASSHPGEGNHQHF. CDR3 bases: TGCGCCAGCAGCCACCCAGGGGAGGGAAACCATCAGCATTTT. The V call is TRBV4-1, the J call TRBJ1-5; possibly TRBD1 for D (6 bases). From germline, CDR1 is MGHRA and CDR2 YSYEKL. This CDR3 comprises 14 residues. Trimming took 3 bases from V and 13 from J, leaving 19 bases between them.

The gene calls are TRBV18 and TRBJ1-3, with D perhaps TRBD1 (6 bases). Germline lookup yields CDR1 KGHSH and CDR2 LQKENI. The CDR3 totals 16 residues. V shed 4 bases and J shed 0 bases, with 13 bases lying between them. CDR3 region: CASSLFRDTSGNTIYF. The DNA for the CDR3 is TGTGCCAGCTCACTTTTCCGGGACACCTCTGGAAACACCATATATTTT.

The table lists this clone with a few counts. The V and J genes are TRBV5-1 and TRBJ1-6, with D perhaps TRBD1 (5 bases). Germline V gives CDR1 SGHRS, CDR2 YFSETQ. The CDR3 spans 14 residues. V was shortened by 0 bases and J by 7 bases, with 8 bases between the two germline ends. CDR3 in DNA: TGCGCCAGCAGCTTGGAAGGGGCGAATTCACCCCTCCACTTT. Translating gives CASSLEGANSPLHF. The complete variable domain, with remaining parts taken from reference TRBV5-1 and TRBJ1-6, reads KAGVTQTPRYLIKTRGQQVTLSCSPISGHRSVSWYQQTPGQGLQFLFEYFSETQRNKGNFPGRFSGRQFSNSRSEMNVSTLELGDSALYLCASSLEGANSPLHFGNGTRLTVT.

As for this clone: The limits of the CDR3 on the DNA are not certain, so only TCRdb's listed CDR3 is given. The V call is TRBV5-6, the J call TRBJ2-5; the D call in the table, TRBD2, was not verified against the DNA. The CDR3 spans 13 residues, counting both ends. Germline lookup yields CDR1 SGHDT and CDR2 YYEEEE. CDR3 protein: CASSFGNGGAQYF.